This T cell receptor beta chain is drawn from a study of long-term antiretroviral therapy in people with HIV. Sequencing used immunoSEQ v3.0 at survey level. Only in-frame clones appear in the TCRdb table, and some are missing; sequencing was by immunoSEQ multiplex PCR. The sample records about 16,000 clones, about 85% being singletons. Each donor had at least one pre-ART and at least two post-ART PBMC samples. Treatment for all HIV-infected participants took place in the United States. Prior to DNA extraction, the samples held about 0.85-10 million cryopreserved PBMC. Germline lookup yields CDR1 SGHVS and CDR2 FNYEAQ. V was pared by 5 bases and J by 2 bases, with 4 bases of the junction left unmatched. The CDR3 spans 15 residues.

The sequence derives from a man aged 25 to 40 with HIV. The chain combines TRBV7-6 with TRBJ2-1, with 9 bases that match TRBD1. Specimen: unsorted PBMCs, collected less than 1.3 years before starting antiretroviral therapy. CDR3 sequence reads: CASSLGTGPYNEQFF. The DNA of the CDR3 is TGTGCCAGCAGCCTAGGGACAGGGCCCTACAATGAGCAGTTCTTC.